The rows below give T cell receptor beta chains drawn from one sample of a study of blood T cell repertoires in COVID-19. The repertoire was sequenced with immunoSEQ multiplex PCR; TCRdb's copy has only in-frame clones and lacks some. Of 180,000 or so clones in the sample, 80% to 90% were seen once. The sequencing sample was made of peripheral blood. These receptors were collected from a woman older than 75 with acute or convalescent COVID-19. Each CDR3 is given with its conserved first and last residue. D genes are given only for firm matches. Size values are once, few and many counts, or a class for expanded clones, and some rows have none.

CDR3 length,clone size,J gene,V gene,D gene,CDR3 protein,CDR3 DNA
17,NA,TRBJ2-1,TRBV11-2,TRBD2,CASSSVSGRGPYNEQFF,TGTGCCAGCAGCTCCGTCAGCGGGAGGGGCCCCTACAATGAGCAGTTCTTC
15,NA,TRBJ2-3,TRBV2,NA,CASSGRRSGTDTQYF,TGTGCCAGCAGTGGACGGAGATCGGGCACAGATACGCAGTATTTT
19,NA,TRBJ2-7,TRBV27,TRBD1,CASSYQLKGLTGTADEQYF,TGTGCCAGCAGTTACCAGCTAAAGGGGCTAACGGGGACAGCGGACGAGCAGTACTTC
13,NA,TRBJ2-4,TRBV12-3/TRBV12-4,NA,CASSFLAPNIQYF,TGTGCCAGCAGTTTTCTAGCGCCAAACATTCAGTACTTC
13,NA,TRBJ1-3,TRBV29-1,NA,CSVGQGSGNTIYF,TGCAGCGTTGGGCAGGGCTCTGGAAACACCATATATTTT
14,once,TRBJ2-5,TRBV30,TRBD1,CAWSEDRGVETQYF,TGTGCCTGGAGTGAGGACAGGGGTGTAGAGACCCAGTACTTC
16,NA,TRBJ2-2,TRBV7-2,TRBD1,CASSFRTGGSTGELFF,TGTGCCAGCAGCTTCCGGACAGGGGGCAGCACCGGGGAGCTGTTTTTT
15,NA,TRBJ2-7,TRBV7-2,NA,CASSLGQGSNYEQYF,TGTGCCAGCAGCTTAGGCCAGGGGTCGAATTACGAGCAGTACTTC
13,NA,TRBJ1-1,TRBV2,NA,CASRGSWNTEAFF,TGTGCCAGCCGCGGCAGCTGGAACACTGAAGCTTTCTTT
12,NA,TRBJ1-1,TRBV30,NA,CAWTVGDTEAFF,TGTGCCTGGACTGTAGGGGACACTGAAGCTTTCTTT
15,few,TRBJ1-2,TRBV5-1,NA,CASSLVGGGIYGYTF,TGCGCCAGCAGCTTGGTGGGGGGAGGTATCTATGGCTACACCTTC
15,NA,TRBJ1-3,TRBV2,NA,CASNPRAGVGNTIYF,TGTGCCAGCAATCCCAGGGCGGGGGTCGGAAACACCATATATTTT
17,NA,TRBJ2-5,TRBV24-1,TRBD2,CATSDPVLAGVEETQYF,TGTGCCACCAGTGACCCAGTTCTAGCGGGAGTTGAAGAGACCCAGTACTTC
13,NA,TRBJ1-1,TRBV24-1,NA,CATEEGGDTEAFF,TGTGCCACCGAAGAGGGCGGTGACACTGAAGCTTTCTTT
13,NA,TRBJ2-7,TRBV6-5,NA,CASSSSGTYEQYF,TGTGCCAGCAGCTCGTCGGGTACCTACGAGCAGTACTTC
16,NA,TRBJ2-6,TRBV19,NA,CASSPEGVSGANVLTF,TGTGCCAGTTCTCCCGAGGGGGTCTCTGGGGCCAACGTCCTGACTTTC
14,NA,TRBJ1-1,TRBV27,NA,CASSLSQGRAEAFF,TGTGCCAGCAGTTTATCGCAGGGTCGCGCTGAAGCTTTCTTT
16,NA,TRBJ1-3,TRBV9,NA,CASSSRGGSSGNTIYF,TGTGCCAGCAGCTCAAGGGGCGGGAGCTCTGGAAACACCATATATTTT
14,once,TRBJ1-6,TRBV11-2,TRBD1,CASTADRGNSPLHF,TGTGCCAGCACCGCGGACAGGGGTAATTCACCCCTCCACTTT
14,NA,TRBJ2-5,TRBV29-1,NA,CSASDLYGRKTQYF,TGCAGCGCCTCGGACTTATATGGTCGGAAGACCCAGTACTTC
14,NA,TRBJ1-1,TRBV27,NA,CASSWQGGGTEAFF,TGTGCCAGCAGTTGGCAGGGAGGGGGTACTGAAGCTTTCTTT
16,NA,TRBJ2-5,TRBV27,TRBD1,CASSWGQTGRKETQYF,TGTGCCAGCAGTTGGGGTCAGACAGGGCGCAAGGAGACCCAGTACTTC
15,NA,TRBJ2-7,TRBV5-1,TRBD1,CASSLAQGSSYEQYF,TGCGCCAGCAGCTTGGCACAGGGGAGTTCCTACGAGCAGTACTTC
14,NA,TRBJ2-3,TRBV7-8,TRBD2,CASSLGRGLAEICF,TGTGCCAGCAGCCTAGGAAGAGGACTAGCAGAAATATGTTTT
17,NA,TRBJ2-2,TRBV7-3,TRBD1,CASSTAPGQDSTGELFF,TGTGCCAGCAGCACAGCCCCGGGACAGGATTCCACCGGGGAGCTGTTTTTT
19,NA,TRBJ2-3,TRBV3-1/TRBV3-2,NA,CASSHYTGKKRPERDTQYF,TGTGCCAGCAGCCACTACACGGGGAAGAAGAGACCGGAACGCGATACGCAGTATTTT
15,NA,TRBJ2-3,TRBV18,TRBD2,CASSPVGGTPDTQYF,TGTGCCAGCTCACCAGTCGGGGGGACCCCAGATACGCAGTATTTT
14,once,TRBJ1-6,TRBV5-6,NA,CASSPGLDNSPLHF,TGTGCCAGCAGCCCCGGTTTGGATAATTCACCCCTCCACTTT
13,few,TRBJ1-1,TRBV12-3/TRBV12-4,TRBD1,CASSITGVGLAFF,TGTGCCAGCAGCATAACAGGGGTAGGTTTAGCTTTCTTT
15,NA,TRBJ2-7,TRBV4-3,NA,CASSPRVGPTHEQYF,TGCGCCAGCAGCCCACGGGTCGGCCCCACCCACGAGCAGTACTTC
16,NA,TRBJ2-2,TRBV7-2,TRBD1,CASSLAQGAKAGELFF,TGTGCCAGCAGCTTAGCTCAGGGGGCGAAAGCCGGGGAGCTGTTTTTT
15,few,TRBJ1-4,TRBV7-9,TRBD1,CASSLYSDRDEKLFF,TGTGCCAGCAGCCTATATTCGGACAGGGATGAAAAACTGTTTTTT
17,NA,TRBJ2-1,TRBV10-1,TRBD2,CASSEKGLASSYNEQFF,TGCGCCAGCAGTGAAAAGGGACTAGCGTCGTCCTACAATGAGCAGTTCTTC
17,NA,TRBJ2-2,TRBV5-4,TRBD1,CASSLELGRGWTGELFF,TGTGCCAGCAGCTTGGAGCTGGGCAGGGGGTGGACCGGGGAGCTGTTTTTT
14,once,TRBJ1-4,TRBV14,NA,CASSTGTRGEKLFF,TGTGCCAGCAGCACCGGGACCCGGGGGGAAAAACTGTTTTTT
16,NA,TRBJ2-7,TRBV3-1/TRBV3-2,TRBD1,CASSPYGTGGFYEQYF,TGTGCCAGCAGCCCCTATGGTACAGGGGGCTTTTACGAGCAGTACTTC
15,many,TRBJ2-7,TRBV7-2,NA,CASSSIQGPVYEQYF,TGTGCCAGCAGCTCTATACAGGGCCCTGTCTACGAGCAGTACTTC
12,NA,TRBJ2-1,TRBV6-2/TRBV6-3,NA,CASSRQGDEQFF,TGTGCCAGCAGCCGACAAGGCGATGAGCAGTTCTTC
13,NA,TRBJ2-5,TRBV29-1,NA,CSVDEVWQETQYF,TGCAGCGTTGACGAGGTTTGGCAAGAGACCCAGTACTTC
17,NA,TRBJ2-3,TRBV6-1,TRBD1,CASSAFPPGQGGDTQYF,TGTGCCAGCAGTGCCTTTCCTCCGGGACAGGGAGGAGATACGCAGTATTTT